This T cell receptor (beta chain) was retrieved from a study of PD-1 blockade in classical Hodgkin lymphoma. The length of the CDR3 is 15 residues. The V gene end was trimmed by 7 bases and the J gene end by 7 bases; junction bases not matched to a gene: 11. CDR1 is SNHLY, CDR2 FYNNEI, per germline. Broader study findings: Diminished baseline TCR diversity has been reported in newly diagnosed patients relative to healthy donors. Whatever underlies the repertoire differences (possibly disease activity or prior therapy) remains undefined.

Concerning this clone: Its specificity is unknown.

TCRdb keeps only in-frame clones here, not all; method: immunoSEQ multiplex PCR. The data show about 30,000 clones, roughly 90% seen once. Time point reported: newly diagnosed, previously untreated cHL patient sample. Magnetic negative selection was used to purify CD4+ T cells from thawed PBMCs. PBMCs representing newly diagnosed, untreated classical Hodgkin lymphoma functioned as the comparison. Sequenced input: CD4+ T cells from blood. The receptor's source is a human donor with classical Hodgkin lymphoma. The chain links TRBV2 to TRBJ1-4, with 8 bases identical to TRBD1. The CDR3 loop reads CASIPIDRGFEKLFF. CDR3 bases: TGTGCCAGCATTCCGATCGACAGGGGATTTGAAAAACTGTTTTTT. Full variable domain (missing parts from reference TRBV2 and TRBJ1-4): EPEVTQTPSHQVTQMGQEVILRCVPISNHLYFYWYRQILGQKVEFLVSFYNNEISEKSEIFDDQFSVERPDGSNFTLKIRSTKLEDSAMYFCASIPIDRGFEKLFFGSGTQLSVL.